These T cell receptor beta chains were read from a single sample in a study of T cell responses to AZD1222 COVID-19 vaccine. Some clones are missing from TCRdb's copy, which holds only in-frame ones; the method was immunoSEQ multiplex PCR. Of 90,000 to 110,000 clones detected, roughly 91% appear once; the ten largest clones hold around 9.1%. Material: peripheral blood, obtained on day 0 of AZD1222 vaccination. The receptor source for this set is an adult in good health. Both conserved end residues are part of each CDR3. The D gene is left open where the match is weak. Clone size is given for some rows only: seen once, a few or many times, or a class if the clone is expanded.

V gene	J gene	D gene	clone size	CDR3 DNA	CDR3 protein
TRBV6-5	TRBJ2-7	-	-	TGTGCCAGCAGAAGTACCTACGAGCAGTACTTC	CASRSTYEQYF
TRBV10-2	TRBJ1-2	TRBD1	-	TGCGCCAGCAGTGAGAACAGGGGGCTAGGCTACACCTTC	CASSENRGLGYTF
TRBV28	TRBJ1-3	TRBD1	-	TGTGCCAGCAGTACACATCCGGGACAGGACTCTGGAAACACCATATATTTT	CASSTHPGQDSGNTIYF
TRBV6-2/TRBV6-3	TRBJ1-6	-	-	TGTGCCAGCAGTTACTCGATCAACCGGGCCTGGGGCAATTCACCCCTCCACTTT	CASSYSINRAWGNSPLHF
TRBV27	TRBJ2-7	TRBD1	once	TGTGCCAGCAGTTTTGGGGACAGGGGGACCTACGAGCAGTACTTC	CASSFGDRGTYEQYF
TRBV5-4	TRBJ2-1	TRBD2	-	TGTGCCAGCAGCTCTGGACTAGCGGGGAACTACAATGAGCAGTTCTTC	CASSSGLAGNYNEQFF
TRBV5-1	TRBJ2-5	-	-	TGCGCCAGCAGCTTGGGCGGGGACCAAGAGACCCAGTACTTC	CASSLGGDQETQYF
TRBV4-1	TRBJ1-1	-	-	TGCGCCAGCAGCCAAGAAGGCATTAACACTGAAGCTTTCTTT	CASSQEGINTEAFF
TRBV10-3	TRBJ1-2	TRBD1	-	TGTGCCATCAGCGATGGACAGGGCGACCTCTATGGCTACACCTTC	CAISDGQGDLYGYTF
TRBV18	TRBJ1-1	-	-	TGTGCCAGCTCGGGAGCTGCGGACACTGAAGCTTTCTTT	CASSGAADTEAFF